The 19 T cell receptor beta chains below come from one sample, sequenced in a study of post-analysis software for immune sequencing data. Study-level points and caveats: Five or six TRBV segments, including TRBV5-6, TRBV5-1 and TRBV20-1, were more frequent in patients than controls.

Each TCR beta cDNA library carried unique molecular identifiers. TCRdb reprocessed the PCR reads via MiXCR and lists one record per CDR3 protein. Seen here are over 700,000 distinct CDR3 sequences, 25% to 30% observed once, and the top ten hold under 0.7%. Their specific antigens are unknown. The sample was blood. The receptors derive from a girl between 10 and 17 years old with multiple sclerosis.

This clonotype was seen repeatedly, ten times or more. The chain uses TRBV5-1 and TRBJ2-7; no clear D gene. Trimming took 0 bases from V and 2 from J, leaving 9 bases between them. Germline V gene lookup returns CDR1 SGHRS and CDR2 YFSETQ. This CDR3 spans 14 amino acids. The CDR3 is CASSLDGGPYEQYF. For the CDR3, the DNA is TGCGCCAGCAGCTTGGACGGCGGACCCTACGAGCAGTACTTC.

CDR3 sequence (DNA): TGTGCCAGCAACCCCGGGACAGCTAACAATCAGCCCCAGCATTTT. It encodes CASNPGTANNQPQHF. This rearrangement joins TRBV28 to TRBJ1-5; TRBD1 matches 7 bases. This CDR3 has 15 residues. The junction had 9 bases not matched to a gene; V was cut back by 7 bases and J by 3 bases. CDR1 is MDHEN, CDR2 SYDVKM, per germline.

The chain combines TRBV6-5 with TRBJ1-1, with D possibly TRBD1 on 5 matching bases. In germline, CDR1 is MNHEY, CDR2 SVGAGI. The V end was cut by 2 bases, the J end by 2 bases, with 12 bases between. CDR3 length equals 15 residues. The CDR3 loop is CASSYSWRGNTEAFF. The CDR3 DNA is TGTGCCAGCAGTTACAGTTGGAGGGGAAACACTGAAGCTTTCTTT.

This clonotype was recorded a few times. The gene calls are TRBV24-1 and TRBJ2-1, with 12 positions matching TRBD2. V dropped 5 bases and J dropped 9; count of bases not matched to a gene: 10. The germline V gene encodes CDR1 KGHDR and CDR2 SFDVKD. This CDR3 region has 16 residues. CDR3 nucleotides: TGTGCCACCAGTGTGGCTAGACTAGCGGGAGAGATTGAGCAGTTCTTC. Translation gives CATSVARLAGEIEQFF.

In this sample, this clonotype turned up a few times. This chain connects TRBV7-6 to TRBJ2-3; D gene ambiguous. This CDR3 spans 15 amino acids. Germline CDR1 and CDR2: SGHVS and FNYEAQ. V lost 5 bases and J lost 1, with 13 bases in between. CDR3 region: CASSPVQSGTDTQYF. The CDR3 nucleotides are TGTGCCAGCAGCCCGGTGCAGTCGGGCACAGATACGCAGTATTTT. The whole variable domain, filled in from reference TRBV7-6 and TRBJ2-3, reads GAGVSQSPRYKVTKRGQDVALRCDPISGHVSLYWYRQALGQGPEFLTYFNYEAQQDKSGLPNDRFSAERPEGSISTLTIQRTEQRDSAMYRCASSPVQSGTDTQYFGPGTRLTVL.

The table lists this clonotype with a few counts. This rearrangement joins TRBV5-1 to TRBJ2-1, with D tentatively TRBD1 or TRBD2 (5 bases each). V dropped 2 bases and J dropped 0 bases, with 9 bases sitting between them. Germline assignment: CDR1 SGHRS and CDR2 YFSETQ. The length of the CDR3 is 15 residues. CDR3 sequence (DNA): TGCGCCAGCAGCTTCGGGGCGGACTCCTACAATGAGCAGTTCTTC. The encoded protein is CASSFGADSYNEQFF.

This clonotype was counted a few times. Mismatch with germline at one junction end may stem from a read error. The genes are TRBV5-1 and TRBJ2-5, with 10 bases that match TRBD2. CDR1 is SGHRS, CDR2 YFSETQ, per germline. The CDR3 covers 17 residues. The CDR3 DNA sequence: TGCGCCAGCAGCTTGGTGAAAACTAGCGGGACCCAAGAGATCCAGTACTTC. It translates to CASSLVKTSGTQEIQYF.

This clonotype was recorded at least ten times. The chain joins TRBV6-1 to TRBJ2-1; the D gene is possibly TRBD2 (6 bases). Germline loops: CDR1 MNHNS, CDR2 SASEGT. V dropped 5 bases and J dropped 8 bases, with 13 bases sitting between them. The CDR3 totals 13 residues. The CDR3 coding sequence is TGTGCCAGCAGTTCCCACCCGGGGGATGAGCAGTTCTTC. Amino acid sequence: CASSSHPGDEQFF.

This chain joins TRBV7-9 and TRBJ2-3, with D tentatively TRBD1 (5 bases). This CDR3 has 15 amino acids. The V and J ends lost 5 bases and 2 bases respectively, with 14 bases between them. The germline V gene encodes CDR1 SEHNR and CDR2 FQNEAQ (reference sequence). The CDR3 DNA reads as TGTGCCAGCAGCCCGCGACAGCGATCCACAGATACGCAGTATTTT. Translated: CASSPRQRSTDTQYF. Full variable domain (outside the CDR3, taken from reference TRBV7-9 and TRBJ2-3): DTGVSQNPRHKITKRGQNVTFRCDPISEHNRLYWYRQTLGQGPEFLTYFQNEAQLEKSRLLSDRFSAERPKGSFSTLEIQRTEQGDSAMYLCASSPRQRSTDTQYFGPGTRLTVL.

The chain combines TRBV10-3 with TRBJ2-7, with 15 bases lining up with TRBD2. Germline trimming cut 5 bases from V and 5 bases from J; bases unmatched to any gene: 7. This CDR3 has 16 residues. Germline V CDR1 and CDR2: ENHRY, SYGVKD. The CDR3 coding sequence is TGTGCCATCAGTCCCGGGACTAGCGGGAGGCTCCACGAGCAGTACTTC. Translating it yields CAISPGTSGRLHEQYF.

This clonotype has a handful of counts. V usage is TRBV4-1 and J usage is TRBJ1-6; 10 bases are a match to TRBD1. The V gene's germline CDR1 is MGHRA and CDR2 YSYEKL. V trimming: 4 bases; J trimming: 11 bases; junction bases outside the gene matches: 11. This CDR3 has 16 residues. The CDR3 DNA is TGCGCCAGCAGCCCGGGACAGGGGCCCACCGAGGCACCCCTCCACTTT. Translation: CASSPGQGPTEAPLHF.

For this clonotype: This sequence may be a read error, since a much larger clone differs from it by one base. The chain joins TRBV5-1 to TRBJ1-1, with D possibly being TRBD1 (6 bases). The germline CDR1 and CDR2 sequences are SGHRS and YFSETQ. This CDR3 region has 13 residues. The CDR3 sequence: CANSWTANTEAFF. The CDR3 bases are TGCGCCAACAGCTGGACAGCGAACACTGAAGCTTTCTTT.

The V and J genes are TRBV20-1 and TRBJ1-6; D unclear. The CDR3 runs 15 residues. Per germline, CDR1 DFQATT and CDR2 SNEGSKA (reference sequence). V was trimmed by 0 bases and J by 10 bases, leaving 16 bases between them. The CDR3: CSARDSRSRLSPLHF. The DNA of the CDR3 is TGCAGTGCTAGAGATAGTCGATCCAGGCTCTCACCCCTCCACTTT.

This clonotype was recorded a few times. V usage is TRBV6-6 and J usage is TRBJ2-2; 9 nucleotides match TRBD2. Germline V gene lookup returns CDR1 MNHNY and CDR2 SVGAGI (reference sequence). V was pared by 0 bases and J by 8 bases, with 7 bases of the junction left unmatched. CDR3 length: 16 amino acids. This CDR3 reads CASSYSFRLAEGELFF. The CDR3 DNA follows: TGTGCCAGCAGTTACTCGTTTCGACTAGCGGAAGGGGAGCTGTTTTTT.

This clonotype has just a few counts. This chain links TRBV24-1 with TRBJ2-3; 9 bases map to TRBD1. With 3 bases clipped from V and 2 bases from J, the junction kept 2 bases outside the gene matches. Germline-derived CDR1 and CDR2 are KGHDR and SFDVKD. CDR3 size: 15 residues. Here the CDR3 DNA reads TGTGCCACCAGTGATCGGACAGGGGTCACAGATACGCAGTATTTT. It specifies CATSDRTGVTDTQYF.

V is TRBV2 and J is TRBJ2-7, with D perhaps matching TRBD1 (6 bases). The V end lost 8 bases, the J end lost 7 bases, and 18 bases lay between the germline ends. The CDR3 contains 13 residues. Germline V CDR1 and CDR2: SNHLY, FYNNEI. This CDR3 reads CASSQGIRVEQYF. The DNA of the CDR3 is TGTGCCAGCTCACAGGGTATCCGTGTTGAGCAGTACTTC. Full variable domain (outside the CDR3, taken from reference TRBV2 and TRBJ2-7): EPEVTQTPSHQVTQMGQEVILRCVPISNHLYFYWYRQILGQKVEFLVSFYNNEISEKSEIFDDQFSVERPDGSNFTLKIRSTKLEDSAMYFCASSQGIRVEQYFGPGTRLTVT.

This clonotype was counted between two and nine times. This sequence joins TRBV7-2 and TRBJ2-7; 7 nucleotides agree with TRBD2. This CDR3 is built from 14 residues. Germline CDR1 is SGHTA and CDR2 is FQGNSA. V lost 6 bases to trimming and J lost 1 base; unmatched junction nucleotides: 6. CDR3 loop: CASRSTSVSYEQYF. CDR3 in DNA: TGTGCCAGCAGATCAACTAGCGTTTCCTACGAGCAGTACTTC.

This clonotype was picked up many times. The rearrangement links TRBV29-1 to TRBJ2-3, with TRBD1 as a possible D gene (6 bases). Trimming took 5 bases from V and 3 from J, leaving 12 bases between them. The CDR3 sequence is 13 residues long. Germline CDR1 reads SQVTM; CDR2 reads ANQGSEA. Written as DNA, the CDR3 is TGCAGCGTTCATGGCCAGGGGACAGATACGCAGTATTTT. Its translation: CSVHGQGTDTQYF.

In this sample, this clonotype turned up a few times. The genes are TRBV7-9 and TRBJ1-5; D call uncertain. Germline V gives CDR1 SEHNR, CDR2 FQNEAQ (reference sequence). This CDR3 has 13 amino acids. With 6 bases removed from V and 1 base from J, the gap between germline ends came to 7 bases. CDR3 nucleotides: TGTGCCAGCAGTCAGGCCAGCAATCAGCCCCAGCATTTT. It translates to CASSQASNQPQHF.